This note documents a single T cell receptor beta chain sequence. Its specificity is not known. The CDR3 is made up of 16 amino acids. Germline loops: CDR1 SGHDN, CDR2 FVKESK. V dropped 2 bases and J dropped 0 bases, with 11 bases sitting between them. Here immunoSEQ multiplex PCR was the method, and the copy in TCRdb shows in-frame clones only, minus some. The data show tens of thousands of clones, 83% seen once. The sample comes from a study of T cell responses to AZD1222 COVID-19 vaccine. Second doses that came at about 4 or about 12 weeks were put together. The study's findings and limits: Two doses of AZD1222 preceded a rise in Spike-specific TCR breadth and depth.

The source material was peripheral blood, sampled 28 days after the second AZD1222 dose. The sequence came from an adult who received the AZD1222 COVID-19 vaccine. The chain uses TRBV14 and TRBJ1-3, with D uncertain. CDR3 amino acids: CASSQLSRSSGNTIYF. The CDR3 DNA reads TGTGCCAGCAGCCAATTGTCACGGAGCTCTGGAAACACCATATATTTT.